A single sample gave rise to the 25 T cell receptor beta chains below, sequenced in a study of blood T cell repertoires in COVID-19. This table comes from immunoSEQ multiplex PCR, and its TCRdb copy is limited to in-frame clones, with some not included. The repertoire consists of under 300,000 clones, with roughly four fifths occurring once and the leading ten covering roughly 1.9%. The sequencing input was peripheral blood. Receptors were obtained from a young man who had recovered from COVID-19.

The rearrangement joins TRBV6-2 or TRBV6-3 to TRBJ1-1; D gene ambiguous. Trimming removed 5 bases from V and 2 bases from J, with 15 bases in between. Germline V gene data show CDR1 as MNHEY and CDR2 as SVGEGT. The CDR3 loop spans 15 amino acids. The CDR3 region has the DNA TGTGCCAGCAGTCCCTACCCGGGGAAAAACACTGAAGCTTTCTTT. Encoded protein: CASSPYPGKNTEAFF.

The chain couples TRBV7-8 to TRBJ2-2, with D perhaps matching TRBD1 (5 bases). The V and J ends lost 8 bases and 4 bases respectively, with 11 bases between them. Per germline, CDR1 SGHVS and CDR2 FQNEAQ. This CDR3 has 13 amino acids. Here the CDR3 reads CASRQGSTGELFF. CDR3 coding DNA: TGTGCCAGCCGTCAGGGCAGCACCGGGGAGCTGTTTTTT.

V usage is TRBV10-3 and J usage is TRBJ1-1, with D perhaps matching TRBD1 (5 bases). The CDR3 loop spans 18 amino acids. Trimming pared 0 bases from V and 4 bases from J, leaving 21 bases between. CDR1 is ENHRY and CDR2 is SYGVKD in the germline V gene. CDR3 sequence reads: CAISESHLQGMTGTEAFF. In nucleotides, the CDR3 is TGTGCCATCAGTGAGTCGCATCTCCAGGGTATGACCGGCACTGAAGCTTTCTTT.

The genes are TRBV10-3 and TRBJ2-1, with 13 bases matching TRBD2. The CDR3 runs to 16 residues. CDR1 is ENHRY and CDR2 is SYGVKD in the germline V gene. Trimming removed 6 bases from V and 4 bases from J; junction bases left unmatched: 6. CDR3 sequence (DNA): TGTGCCATCAGGACTAGCGGGGGGAACAGGTACAATGAGCAGTTCTTC. It translates to CAIRTSGGNRYNEQFF.

The chain links TRBV10-3 to TRBJ1-3, with D hard to call. Trimming shortened V by 6 bases and J by 0 bases, and 12 bases separated the two germline ends. CDR3 length: 15 residues. CDR1 and CDR2 (germline): ENHRY, SYGVKD. CDR3 protein: CAIREGVSSGNTIYF. In nucleotides, the CDR3 is TGTGCCATCAGGGAGGGAGTCTCCTCTGGAAACACCATATATTTT.

This clone has only one observation. The chain has TRBV6-5 and TRBJ2-3, with 7 bases lining up with TRBD2. This CDR3 region has 13 residues. Germline V lookup: CDR1 MNHEY, CDR2 SVGAGI. V lost 9 bases and J lost 0; bases outside the gene matches: 3. Here the CDR3 reads CASRAGSTDTQYF. The CDR3 DNA sequence: TGTGCCAGTAGAGCGGGGAGCACAGATACGCAGTATTTT.

A single count supports this clone. V gene TRBV6-1 combines with J gene TRBJ1-2; 8 bases are a match to TRBD1. The CDR3 contains 16 residues. Per the germline V gene, CDR1 is MNHNS and CDR2 is SASEGT. V trimming: 2 bases; J trimming: 8 bases; junction bases outside the gene matches: 13. CDR3 DNA sequence: TGTGCCAGCAGTGAAATCGGGCAGGGGGCTTCGGGCGGCTACACCTTC. Protein product: CASSEIGQGASGGYTF.

In nucleotides, the CDR3 is TGTGCCAGTACCATCGGTGGGGGGGCCGCGGATACGCAGTATTTT. It encodes CASTIGGGAADTQYF. The chain has TRBV19 and TRBJ2-3, with D possibly being TRBD2 (7 bases). V dropped 7 bases and J dropped 6 bases, with 20 bases sitting between them. Per the germline V gene, CDR1 is LNHDA and CDR2 is SQIVND (reference sequence). The CDR3 spans 15 residues.

The chain has TRBV2 and TRBJ1-5, with D unclear. The V end was cut by 2 bases, the J end by 0 bases, with 8 bases between. Per germline, CDR1 SNHLY and CDR2 FYNNEI. This CDR3 has 15 residues. The CDR3 DNA sequence: TGTGCCAGCAGTGAATACAGCTATAGCAATCAGCCCCAGCATTTT. Translation gives CASSEYSYSNQPQHF.

The genes are TRBV18 and TRBJ1-5, with a weak D call TRBD1 (5 bases). CDR1 KGHSH and CDR2 LQKENI come from the germline V gene. CDR3 length: 13 amino acids. Trimming took 2 bases from V and 9 from J, leaving 11 bases between them. The CDR3 is CASSPAGGLPQHF. CDR3 DNA sequence: TGTGCCAGCTCACCAGCCGGGGGTCTGCCCCAGCATTTT.

The J gene is TRBJ1-1, the V gene TRBV12-5; D is perhaps TRBD1 (5 bases). There are 15 residues in the CDR3. Trimming shortened V by 1 base and J by 2 bases, and 11 bases separated the two germline ends. Looked up from germline, CDR1 is LGHNT and CDR2 is FRNRAP. The CDR3 protein is CASGLGARTNTEAFF. CDR3 in DNA: TGTGCTAGTGGTTTGGGGGCCAGGACAAACACTGAAGCTTTCTTT.

The chain combines TRBV5-6 with TRBJ2-2; D gene uncertain. CDR1 is SGHDT and CDR2 is YYEEEE in the germline V gene. Trimming took 6 bases from V and 6 from J, leaving 15 bases between them. The CDR3 sequence is 14 residues long. The CDR3 DNA reads as TGTGCCAGCAACCCCGGGTTAGAGGCCGGGGAGCTGTTTTTT. Translated, it gives CASNPGLEAGELFF.

This chain uses TRBV6-4 with TRBJ1-5; D might be TRBD1 (6 bases). Germline V lookup: CDR1 MRHNA, CDR2 SNTAGT. The CDR3 totals 14 residues. V was cut by 0 bases and J by 8 bases, with 11 bases left in between. CDR3 nucleotide sequence: TGTGCCAGCAGTGACTCGGGGGCAAGGGAGCCCCAGCATTTT. This gives the protein CASSDSGAREPQHF.

The V gene is TRBV5-5, the J gene TRBJ1-2; 11 bases align to TRBD1. The CDR3 has 16 residues. V was clipped by 4 bases and J by 6 bases; unmatched bases: 11. CDR1 SGHKS and CDR2 YYEKEE come from the germline V gene (reference sequence). The CDR3 reads CASSLGTGGAYDGYTF. CDR3 coding DNA: TGTGCCAGCAGCCTGGGGACAGGGGGGGCGTATGATGGCTACACCTTC.

This clone was observed a few times. This chain's CDR3 is CASSPLAGGRISYEQYV. CDR3 coding DNA: TGTGCCAGCAGCCCACTAGCGGGGGGGAGGATCTCCTACGAGCAGTACGTC. The chain recombines TRBV11-2 with TRBJ2-7; 13 nucleotides align to TRBD2. The V gene end was trimmed by 5 bases and the J gene end by 0 bases; junction bases not matched to a gene: 7. CDR1 and CDR2 (germline): SGHAT, FQNNGV. This CDR3 is 17 amino acids long.

The V call is TRBV6-6, the J call TRBJ2-5; a possible D gene is TRBD1 (5 bases). This CDR3 comprises 15 residues. Germline V gene sequence: CDR1 MNHNY, CDR2 SVGAGI (reference sequence). V was shortened by 2 bases and J by 2 bases, with 12 bases between the two germline ends. The CDR3 sequence is CASSYSQGRQETQYF. The CDR3 coding sequence is TGTGCCAGCAGTTACAGCCAGGGAAGGCAAGAGACCCAGTACTTC.

Regarding this clone: Different DNA sequences within this sample yield the same CDR3. This CDR3 reads CASSPTSGGYNEQFF. The CDR3 nucleotides are TGTGCCAGCAGCCCTACTAGCGGGGGATACAATGAGCAGTTCTTC. The V call is TRBV7-3, the J call TRBJ2-1; 11 bases are a match to TRBD2. Germline-derived CDR1 and CDR2 are SGHTA and FQGTGA. The CDR3 consists of 15 residues. The J segment lost 4 bases and the V segment lost 5 bases, leaving 4 bases of the junction unmatched.

This clone was detected once. CDR3 sequence: CASSFRSNQPQHF. The CDR3 DNA reads as TGTGCCAGCAGCTTCAGGAGCAATCAGCCCCAGCATTTT. V and J are TRBV5-5 and TRBJ1-5; D is unresolved. CDR1 is SGHKS and CDR2 is YYEKEE in the germline V gene (reference sequence). V lost 2 bases to trimming and J lost 1 base, with 4 bases between them. This CDR3 has 13 residues. The full variable domain, in which reference TRBV5-5 and TRBJ1-5 provide the parts outside the CDR3, is DAGVTQSPTHLIKTRGQQVTLRCSPISGHKSVSWYQQVLGQGPQFIFQYYEKEERGRGNFPDRFSARQFPNYSSELNVNALLLGDSALYLCASSFRSNQPQHFGDGTRLSIL.

The V gene is TRBV6-1, the J gene TRBJ1-3; TRBD1 agrees at 8 bases. Germline trimming cut 3 bases from V and 1 base from J; bases unmatched to any gene: 8. The CDR3 extends over 17 amino acids. Germline V gene sequence: CDR1 MNHNS, CDR2 SASEGT. CDR3 DNA sequence: TGTGCCAGCAGTGATCCTGCAGGGGGCGGTTCTGGAAACACCATATATTTT. This translates into CASSDPAGGGSGNTIYF.

About this clone: Other DNA sequences in this specimen translate into the identical CDR3. The chain joins TRBV12-3 or TRBV12-4 to TRBJ2-5; the D gene is possibly TRBD1 (5 bases). This CDR3 spans 13 amino acids. Between the trimmed V and J ends, which lost 2 bases and 5 bases, there was a span of 9 bases. The CDR3 protein is CASSLQGWETQYF. CDR3 in DNA: TGTGCCAGCAGTTTACAGGGCTGGGAGACCCAGTACTTC.

This sequence joins TRBV7-7 and TRBJ2-2, with D possibly matching TRBD1 (6 bases). Germline CDR1 reads SSHAT; CDR2 reads FNYEAQ (reference sequence). V was cut by 1 base and J by 4 bases, with 13 bases left in between. This CDR3 has 16 amino acids. The CDR3 DNA follows: TGTGCCAGCAGCTTAGTTCCAGGGGACGGCACCGGGGAGCTGTTTTTT. Its translation is CASSLVPGDGTGELFF.

This sequence joins TRBV28 and TRBJ2-2, with 15 bases fitting TRBD2. CDR3 length: 17 amino acids. Germline V CDR1 and CDR2: MDHEN, SYDVKM. The ends lost 5 bases at V and 7 bases at J; junction bases unmatched: 8. In DNA form, the CDR3 reads TGTGCCAGCAGTGATCTGGGACTAGCGGGGGGAAACGGGGAGCTGTTTTTT. Translation: CASSDLGLAGGNGELFF.

The chain couples TRBV7-9 to TRBJ1-2, with D perhaps matching TRBD1 (6 bases). V lost 5 bases, J lost 5 bases, and 12 bases lay in between. Germline CDR1 SEHNR, CDR2 FQNEAQ (reference sequence). The CDR3 spans 13 residues. CDR3 amino acids: CASSSRGGYGYTF. The CDR3 DNA follows: TGTGCCAGCAGCAGCAGGGGCGGTTATGGCTACACCTTC.

The CDR3 DNA sequence: TGTGCCAGCAGTATTACAAACACCGGGGAGCTGTTTTTT. The encoded protein is CASSITNTGELFF. The rearrangement joins TRBV12-3 or TRBV12-4 to TRBJ2-2; D is uncertain. The V end lost 5 bases, the J end lost 2 bases, and 6 bases lay between the germline ends. This CDR3 is built from 13 residues.

The chain couples TRBV6-6 to TRBJ2-3; the match to TRBD2 covers 15 bases. Trimming at V came to 5 bases and at J to 5 bases, leaving 11 bases not matched to a gene. The CDR3 spans 18 residues. Germline V gene lookup returns CDR1 MNHNY and CDR2 SVGAGI (reference sequence). CDR3 sequence: CASSRTSGGAYAKDTQYF. CDR3 bases: TGTGCCAGCAGTCGGACTAGCGGGGGGGCCTATGCAAAAGATACGCAGTATTTT.